The 24 T cell receptor beta chains presented below share a single source sample, sequenced in a study of T-cell memory formation after mild COVID-19. TCRdb itself ran the 5' RACE reads through MiXCR, one entry per CDR3 protein. The repertoire holds around 530,000 distinct CDR3 sequences, with roughly 20% as singletons. Sequenced material: PBMCs or a T cell subset sorted from them (not recorded which). These receptor sequences come from an adult woman who had mild COVID-19 (a few samples of this study predate the infection). Cell type and time point are not known.

This clonotype was counted a few times. The rearrangement links TRBV7-3 to TRBJ2-5, with a weak D call TRBD2 (6 bases). The V gene lost 11 bases and the J gene lost 5 bases, with 9 bases spanning the gap. Germline V gives CDR1 SGHTA, CDR2 FQGTGA. The CDR3 is 10 amino acids. CDR3 sequence (DNA): TGTGCCCCCGGAGGGGAGACCCAGTACTTC. Translation gives CAPGGETQYF.

The V gene is TRBV6-5, the J gene TRBJ2-5; maybe TRBD2 (5 bases). V was clipped by 2 bases and J by 4 bases, with 14 bases between them. Germline V gives CDR1 MNHEY, CDR2 SVGAGI. This CDR3 region has 15 residues. CDR3 coding DNA: TGTGCCAGCAGTTACGGCCCGAGGGCGGGAGAGACCCAGTACTTC. Its protein is CASSYGPRAGETQYF.

This clonotype was observed a few times. J is TRBJ1-1 and V is TRBV9; tentatively, D is TRBD1 (5 bases). Trimming pared 0 bases from V and 3 bases from J, leaving 9 bases between. CDR1 is SGDLS and CDR2 is YYNGEE in the germline V gene. The CDR3 runs 14 residues. The CDR3 spells CASSVGDRDTEAFF. CDR3 in DNA: TGTGCCAGCAGCGTAGGGGACCGGGACACTGAAGCTTTCTTT.

The chain combines TRBV6-5 with TRBJ1-2; 8 bases are a match to TRBD1. With 5 bases clipped from V and 4 bases from J, the junction kept 9 bases outside the gene matches. Germline V lookup: CDR1 MNHEY, CDR2 SVGAGI. The CDR3 spans 15 residues. The CDR3 DNA is TGTGCCAGCAGTCCCCAGGGGGCGGTAAGCTATGGCTACACCTTC. As protein: CASSPQGAVSYGYTF.

CDR3 region: CSAHSGGRNTGELFF. Here the CDR3 DNA reads TGCAGTGCTCATAGCGGGGGAAGGAACACCGGGGAGCTGTTTTTT. The chain carries TRBV20-1 and TRBJ2-2; 9 nucleotides agree with TRBD2. The germline V gene encodes CDR1 DFQATT and CDR2 SNEGSKA (reference sequence). This CDR3 spans 15 amino acids. V lost 5 bases to trimming and J lost 1 base; unmatched junction nucleotides: 5.

This clonotype was observed a single time. The CDR3 coding sequence is TGTGCCAGCAGAGCTGCGGACTATGGCTACACCTTC. Residues: CASRAADYGYTF. The chain employs TRBV12-3 or TRBV12-4 and TRBJ1-2, with no clear D. V gave up 6 bases and J gave up 3 bases, with 8 bases separating them. The CDR3 is 12 residues long.

The V call is TRBV2, the J call TRBJ1-5; 7 positions match TRBD1. The CDR3 totals 15 residues. Germline trimming cut 7 bases from V and 3 bases from J; bases unmatched to any gene: 9. The germline V gene has CDR1 SNHLY and CDR2 FYNNEI. The CDR3 region has the DNA TGTGCCAGCACCCACGCGGGACAGTCCAATCAGCCCCAGCATTTT. Translated: CASTHAGQSNQPQHF.

The rearrangement joins TRBV7-9 to TRBJ2-3, with D possibly being TRBD1 or TRBD2 (6 bases each). With 7 bases removed from V and 0 bases from J, the gap between germline ends came to 11 bases. Germline V gives CDR1 SEHNR, CDR2 FQNEAQ (reference sequence). The CDR3 runs to 14 residues. The CDR3 sequence is CASTPGASTDTQYF. CDR3 DNA sequence: TGTGCCAGCACCCCGGGGGCTAGCACAGATACGCAGTATTTT.

The table lists this clonotype with a few counts. J is TRBJ2-1 and V is TRBV7-2, with 9 nucleotides matching TRBD2. V shed 5 bases and J 6 bases; nucleotides not matched to a gene: 8. CDR3 size: 15 residues. The V gene's germline CDR1 is SGHTA and CDR2 FQGNSA. CDR3 DNA: TGTGCCAGCAGCCCTCAGCCTAGCGGGATCAATGAGCAGTTCTTC. It encodes CASSPQPSGINEQFF.

The chain has TRBV28 and TRBJ1-2; a possible D gene is TRBD1 (5 bases). Looked up from germline, CDR1 is MDHEN and CDR2 is SYDVKM. V lost 4 bases to trimming and J lost 9 bases, with 18 bases between them. There are 14 residues in the CDR3. This CDR3 reads CASSSGLQGPSYTF. The CDR3 nucleotides read TGTGCCAGCAGTTCTGGCCTCCAGGGCCCAAGCTACACCTTC.

This clonotype was detected many times. The chain uses TRBV5-5 and TRBJ2-7; D might be TRBD2 (5 bases). V was shortened by 4 bases and J by 3 bases, with 14 bases between the two germline ends. The germline gives CDR1 SGHKS, CDR2 YYEKEE (reference sequence). The CDR3 spans 14 residues. For the CDR3, the DNA is TGTGCCAGCAGCCACGGACTTATCGACTACGAGCAGTACTTC. The encoded protein is CASSHGLIDYEQYF. The full variable domain, in which reference TRBV5-5 and TRBJ2-7 provide the parts outside the CDR3, is DAGVTQSPTHLIKTRGQQVTLRCSPISGHKSVSWYQQVLGQGPQFIFQYYEKEERGRGNFPDRFSARQFPNYSSELNVNALLLGDSALYLCASSHGLIDYEQYFGPGTRLTVT.

This clonotype was seen a handful of times. CDR3 loop: CASSRTPGDTEAFF. The CDR3 nucleotides are TGCGCCAGCAGCAGGACACCGGGGGACACTGAAGCTTTCTTT. The chain employs TRBV5-1 and TRBJ1-1, with a weak D call TRBD1 (5 bases). Germline CDR1 is SGHRS and CDR2 is YFSETQ. CDR3 size: 14 residues. Trimming cost V 4 bases and J 3 bases, with 13 bases left between them.

The chain uses TRBV6-1 and TRBJ1-4; D is perhaps TRBD1 (5 bases). Trimming took 4 bases from V and 7 from J, leaving 13 bases between them. Germline-derived CDR1 and CDR2 are MNHNS and SASEGT. The length of the CDR3 is 14 residues. CDR3 DNA sequence: TGTGCCAGCAGTGTCTGGGGGGAGGGTGAAAAACTGTTTTTT. This codes for CASSVWGEGEKLFF.

This sequence joins TRBV2 and TRBJ2-1; D gene ambiguous. The CDR3 spans 16 residues. The V gene's germline CDR1 is SNHLY and CDR2 FYNNEI. V was clipped by 2 bases and J by 9 bases, with 20 bases between them. CDR3 in amino acids: CASSESTTGPVGEQFF. CDR3 in DNA: TGTGCCAGCAGTGAATCAACGACTGGACCGGTGGGTGAGCAGTTCTTC.

This clonotype was found a few times. V gene TRBV7-2 combines with J gene TRBJ2-2, with 7 nucleotides matching TRBD2. This CDR3 has 18 amino acids. The trim removed 0 bases at V and 1 base at J, leaving 8 bases unmatched. Germline CDR1 SGHTA, CDR2 FQGNSA. In DNA form, the CDR3 reads TGTGCCAGCAGCTTAGCTTGGGGGGGACGCCTGAACACCGGGGAGCTGTTTTTT. Translated: CASSLAWGGRLNTGELFF.

This sequence joins TRBV19 and TRBJ2-2; 8 positions match TRBD1. With V trimmed by 5 bases and J by 5 bases, 7 bases remained unmatched. The germline V gene encodes CDR1 LNHDA and CDR2 SQIVND (reference sequence). CDR3 length: 15 amino acids. The chain's CDR3 is CASSVRGLKTGELFF. The CDR3 coding sequence is TGTGCCAGTAGTGTCAGGGGGCTAAAGACCGGGGAGCTGTTTTTT.

V usage is TRBV4-2 and J usage is TRBJ1-2; the D is unclear. The CDR3 is 14 amino acids. Per germline, CDR1 LGHNA and CDR2 YNFKEQ. V lost 2 bases and J 4 bases, leaving 11 bases between the germline ends. The CDR3 sequence is CASSQPPSSYGYTF. The CDR3 DNA sequence: TGTGCCAGCAGCCAACCCCCCTCCTCCTATGGCTACACCTTC.

This clonotype was picked up a small number of times. The chain joins TRBV20-1 to TRBJ1-6; D unclear. The length of the CDR3 is 14 residues. With 3 bases removed from V and 4 bases from J, the gap between germline ends came to 10 bases. Germline lookup yields CDR1 DFQATT and CDR2 SNEGSKA (reference sequence). CDR3 nucleotide sequence: TGCAGTGCTAGCGCTGGACTTTATAATTCACCCCTCCACTTT. Translated: CSASAGLYNSPLHF.

The V call is TRBV12-3 or TRBV12-4, the J call TRBJ2-1; 10 bases match TRBD1. Trimming at V came to 6 bases and at J to 6 bases, leaving 8 bases not matched to a gene. The CDR3 runs to 15 residues. CDR3 region: CASSSDRGQFNEQFF. In DNA form, the CDR3 reads TGTGCCAGCAGCTCCGACAGGGGGCAATTCAATGAGCAGTTCTTC.

In its sample, this clonotype was seen once. This chain connects TRBV7-8 to TRBJ2-1; the match to TRBD2 covers 9 bases. The germline V gene has CDR1 SGHVS and CDR2 FQNEAQ. The length of the CDR3 is 15 residues. With V trimmed by 5 bases and J by 3 bases, 5 bases remained unmatched. CDR3 bases: TGTGCCAGCAGCGTAGGACTAGCGAGCTACAATGAGCAGTTCTTC. This sequence encodes CASSVGLASYNEQFF.

This rearrangement joins TRBV24-1 to TRBJ2-7; 8 nucleotides match TRBD1. The CDR3 runs 15 residues. Germline assignment: CDR1 KGHDR and CDR2 SFDVKD. After removal of 3 bases from V and 1 base from J, the junction contained 4 bases not matched to a gene. The DNA for the CDR3 is TGTGCCACCAGTGATCCCCGGGACAGGTCCTACGAGCAGTACTTC. It translates to CATSDPRDRSYEQYF.

The chain carries TRBV6-1 and TRBJ2-3; D not resolved. The CDR3 spans 12 residues. The ends were cut back, 6 bases at V and 6 bases at J, with 10 bases in the middle. Germline values: CDR1 MNHNS, CDR2 SASEGT. In DNA, the CDR3 is TGTGCCAGCAGGAAGGGTGGGGATACGCAGTATTTT. Translating gives CASRKGGDTQYF.

At least ten counts were recorded for this clonotype. The chain employs TRBV12-3 or TRBV12-4 and TRBJ2-2, with D maybe TRBD2 (5 bases). V lost 6 bases and J lost 4, with 9 bases in between. The CDR3 consists of 13 residues. As DNA, the CDR3 is TGTGCCAGCAGACCAACTAGCACCGGGGAGCTGTTTTTT. Amino acid sequence: CASRPTSTGELFF.

The sample holds many counts of this clonotype. The chain couples TRBV30 to TRBJ1-5, with TRBD1 matching 8 bases. Germline V CDR1 and CDR2: GTSNPN, SVGIG (reference sequence). The CDR3 covers 13 residues. Trimming took 0 bases from V and 6 from J; bases not matched to a gene: 1. This chain's CDR3 is CAWSVQGGQPQHF. The CDR3 coding sequence is TGTGCCTGGAGTGTACAGGGGGGTCAGCCCCAGCATTTT.